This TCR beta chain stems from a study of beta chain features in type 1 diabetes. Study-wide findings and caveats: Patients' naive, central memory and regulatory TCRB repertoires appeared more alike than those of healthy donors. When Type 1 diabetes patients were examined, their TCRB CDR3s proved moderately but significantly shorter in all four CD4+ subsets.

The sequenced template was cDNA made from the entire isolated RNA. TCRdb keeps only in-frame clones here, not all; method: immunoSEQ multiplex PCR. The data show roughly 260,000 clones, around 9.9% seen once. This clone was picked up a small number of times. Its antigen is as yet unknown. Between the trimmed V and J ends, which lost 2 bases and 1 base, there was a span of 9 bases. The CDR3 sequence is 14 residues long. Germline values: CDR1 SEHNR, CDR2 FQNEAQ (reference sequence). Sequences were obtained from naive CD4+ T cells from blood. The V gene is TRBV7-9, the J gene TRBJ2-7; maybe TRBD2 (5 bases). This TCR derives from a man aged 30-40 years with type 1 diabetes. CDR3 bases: TGTGCCAGCAGCTTATTAACTAGTTCCTACGAGCAGTACTTC. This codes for CASSLLTSSYEQYF.